Listed below are T cell receptor beta chains from one sample, sequenced in a study of shared clonotypes between healthy human individuals. Sequencing was performed with immunoSEQ multiplex PCR; in TCRdb, only in-frame clones are kept and a portion is missing. The table lists about 1.1 million clones, 70% to 85% of them singletons, with about 0.89% in the top ten. The sequenced material came from memory CD4+ T cells from PBMCs. These receptors came from a man aged 18 to 35 in good health. Some clones in this sample may be carry-over from other donors' samples. Both conserved end residues are part of each CDR3. D genes are given only for firm matches. Clone size is given for some rows only: seen once, a few or many times, or a class if the clone is expanded.

TRBV7-3	TRBJ2-1	-	TRBD2	CASSLKLAGVEEQFF	TGTGCCAGCAGCTTAAAGCTAGCGGGAGTAGAAGAGCAGTTCTTC
TRBV11-2	TRBJ2-2	-	-	CASSLDPTTGELFF	TGTGCCAGCAGCTTAGATCCGACCACCGGGGAGCTGTTTTTT
TRBV7-9	TRBJ2-1	-	TRBD1	CASSLSRVTGTGGSNEQFF	TGTGCCAGCAGCCTTAGTAGGGTCACCGGGACAGGGGGCTCGAATGAGCAGTTCTTC
TRBV11-3	TRBJ1-5	-	TRBD1	CASSFIDRACSYQPQHF	TGTGCCAGCAGCTTCATCGACAGGGCCTGTTCGTATCAGCCCCAGCATTTT
TRBV7-9	TRBJ2-7	-	-	CASSLGLGPRHEQYF	TGTGCCAGCAGCTTAGGGTTGGGACCAAGGCACGAGCAGTACTTC
TRBV9	TRBJ2-7	-	-	CASSVTYEQYF	TGTGCCAGCAGCGTAACCTACGAGCAGTACTTC
TRBV28	TRBJ2-7	-	TRBD2	CASSSPGTTPYEQYF	TGTGCCAGCAGTTCACCCGGGACTACCCCCTACGAGCAGTACTTC
TRBV7-2	TRBJ1-4	many	TRBD1	CASSQDRGREKLFF	TGTGCCAGCAGCCAGGACAGGGGGCGGGAAAAACTGTTTTTT
TRBV11-1	TRBJ2-3	-	TRBD2	CASSRRAGDTDTQYF	TGTGCCAGCAGCCGAAGAGCGGGAGACACAGATACGCAGTATTTT
TRBV10-3	TRBJ2-7	once	TRBD2	CAISTGTSGSSYEQYF	TGTGCCATCAGTACTGGGACTAGCGGGAGTTCCTACGAGCAGTACTTC
TRBV10-2	TRBJ1-2	once	-	CASSDSGYGYTF	TGCGCCAGCAGTGATTCGGGCTATGGCTACACCTTC
TRBV28	TRBJ2-5	-	-	CASSLWDSRGAQYF	TGTGCCAGCAGTTTATGGGACAGCCGGGGGGCCCAGTACTTC